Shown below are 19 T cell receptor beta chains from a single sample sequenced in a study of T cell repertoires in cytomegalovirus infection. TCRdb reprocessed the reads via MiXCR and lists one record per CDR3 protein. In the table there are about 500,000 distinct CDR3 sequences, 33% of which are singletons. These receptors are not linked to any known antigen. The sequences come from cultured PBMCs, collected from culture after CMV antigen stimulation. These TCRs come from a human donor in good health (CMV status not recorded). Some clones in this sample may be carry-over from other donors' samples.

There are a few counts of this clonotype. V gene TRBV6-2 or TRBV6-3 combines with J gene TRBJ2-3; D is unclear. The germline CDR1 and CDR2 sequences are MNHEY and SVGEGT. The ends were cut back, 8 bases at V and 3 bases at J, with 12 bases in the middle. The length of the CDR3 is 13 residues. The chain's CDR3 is CASSIMGTDTQYF. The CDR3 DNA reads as TGTGCCAGCTCTATAATGGGGACAGATACGCAGTATTTT.

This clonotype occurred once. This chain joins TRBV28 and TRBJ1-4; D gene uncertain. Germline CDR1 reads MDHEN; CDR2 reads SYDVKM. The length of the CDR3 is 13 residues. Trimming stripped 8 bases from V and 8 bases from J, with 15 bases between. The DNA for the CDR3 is TGTGCCAGCTCCTGGGTCCGGTCGGAAAAACTGTTTTTT. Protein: CASSWVRSEKLFF.

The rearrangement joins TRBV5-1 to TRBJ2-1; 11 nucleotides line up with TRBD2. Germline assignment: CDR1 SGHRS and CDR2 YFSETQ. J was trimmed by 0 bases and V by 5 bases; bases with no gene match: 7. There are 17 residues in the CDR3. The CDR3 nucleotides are TGCGCCAGCAGTTTTGGGACTAGCGGAAACTCCTACAATGAGCAGTTCTTC. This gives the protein CASSFGTSGNSYNEQFF. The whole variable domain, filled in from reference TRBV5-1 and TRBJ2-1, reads KAGVTQTPRYLIKTRGQQVTLSCSPISGHRSVSWYQQTPGQGLQFLFEYFSETQRNKGNFPGRFSGRQFSNSRSEMNVSTLELGDSALYLCASSFGTSGNSYNEQFFGPGTRLTVL.

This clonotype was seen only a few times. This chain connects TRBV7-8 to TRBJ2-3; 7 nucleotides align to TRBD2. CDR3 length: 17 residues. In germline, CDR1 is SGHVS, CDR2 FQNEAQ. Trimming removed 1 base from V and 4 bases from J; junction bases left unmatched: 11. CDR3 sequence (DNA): TGTGCCAGCAGCTTAGAGTGGGGAGCGGGACTCCCAGATACGCAGTATTTT. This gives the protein CASSLEWGAGLPDTQYF.

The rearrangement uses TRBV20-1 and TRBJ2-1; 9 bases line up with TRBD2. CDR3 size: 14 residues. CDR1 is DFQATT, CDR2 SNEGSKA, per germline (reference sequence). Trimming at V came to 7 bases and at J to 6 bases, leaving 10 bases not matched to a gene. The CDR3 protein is CSVVGGSGGNEQFF. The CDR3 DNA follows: TGCAGTGTAGTGGGAGGTAGCGGGGGCAATGAGCAGTTCTTC.

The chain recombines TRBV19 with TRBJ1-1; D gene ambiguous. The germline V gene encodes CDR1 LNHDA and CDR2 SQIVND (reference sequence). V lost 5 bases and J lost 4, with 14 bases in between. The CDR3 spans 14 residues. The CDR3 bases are TGTGCCAGTAGTGGGCACGTCCCGGGCACTGAAGCTTTCTTT. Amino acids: CASSGHVPGTEAFF.

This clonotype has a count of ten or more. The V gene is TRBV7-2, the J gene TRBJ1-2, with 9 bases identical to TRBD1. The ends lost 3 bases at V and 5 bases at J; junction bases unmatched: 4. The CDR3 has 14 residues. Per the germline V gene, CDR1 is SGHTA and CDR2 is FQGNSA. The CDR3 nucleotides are TGTGCCAGCAGCTTTATACAGGGGGCTTATGGCTACACCTTC. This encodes CASSFIQGAYGYTF.

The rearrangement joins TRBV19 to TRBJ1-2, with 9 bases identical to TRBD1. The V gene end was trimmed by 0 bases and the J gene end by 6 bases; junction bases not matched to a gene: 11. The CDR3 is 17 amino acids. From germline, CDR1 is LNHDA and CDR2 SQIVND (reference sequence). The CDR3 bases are TGTGCCAGTAGTATAGACTTTGACAGGGGGAGGATACATGGCTACACCTTC. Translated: CASSIDFDRGRIHGYTF. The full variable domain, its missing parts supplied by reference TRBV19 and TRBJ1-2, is DGGITQSPKYLFRKEGQNVTLSCEQNLNHDAMYWYRQDPGQGLRLIYYSQIVNDFQKGDIAEGYSVSREKKESFPLTVTSAQKNPTAFYLCASSIDFDRGRIHGYTFGSGTRLTVV.

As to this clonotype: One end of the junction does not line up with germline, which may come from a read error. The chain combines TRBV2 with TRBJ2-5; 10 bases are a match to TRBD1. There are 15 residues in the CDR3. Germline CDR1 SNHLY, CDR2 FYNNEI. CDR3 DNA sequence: TGTGCCAGCAGGGAAGACAGGGGGCGACGGGAGACCCAGTACTTC. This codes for CASREDRGRRETQYF.

The CDR3 region is CASSPPRGAANEKLFF. As DNA, the CDR3 is TGTGCCAGCAGCCCGCCCCGGGGGGCGGCGAATGAAAAACTGTTTTTT. The chain is built from TRBV7-6 and TRBJ1-4; a weak D match, TRBD1 (6 bases). The germline V and J ends were trimmed by 5 bases and 5 bases, with 18 bases remaining between them. Germline V gene sequence: CDR1 SGHVS, CDR2 FNYEAQ. This CDR3 has 16 residues.

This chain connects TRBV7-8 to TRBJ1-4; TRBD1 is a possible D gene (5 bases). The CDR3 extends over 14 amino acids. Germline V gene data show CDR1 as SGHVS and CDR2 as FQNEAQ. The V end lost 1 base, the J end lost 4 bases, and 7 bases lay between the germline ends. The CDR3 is CASSLGQFNEKLFF. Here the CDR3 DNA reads TGTGCCAGCAGCTTAGGACAGTTTAATGAAAAACTGTTTTTT.

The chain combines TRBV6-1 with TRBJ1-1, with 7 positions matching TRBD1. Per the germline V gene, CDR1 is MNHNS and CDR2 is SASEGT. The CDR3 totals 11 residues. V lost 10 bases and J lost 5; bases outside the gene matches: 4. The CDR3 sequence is CATVQGTEAFF. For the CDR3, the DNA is TGTGCCACAGTACAGGGGACTGAAGCTTTCTTT.

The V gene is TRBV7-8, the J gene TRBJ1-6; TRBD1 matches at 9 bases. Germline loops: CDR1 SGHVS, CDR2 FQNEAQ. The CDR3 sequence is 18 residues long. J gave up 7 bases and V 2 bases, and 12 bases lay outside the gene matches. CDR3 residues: CASSLYGGTGTGNSPLHF. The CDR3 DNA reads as TGTGCCAGCAGCTTATACGGGGGAACCGGGACAGGGAATTCACCCCTCCACTTT. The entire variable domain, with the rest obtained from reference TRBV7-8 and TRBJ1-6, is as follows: GAGVSQSPRYKVAKRGQDVALRCDPISGHVSLFWYQQALGQGPEFLTYFQNEAQLDKSGLPSDRFFAERPEGSVSTLKIQRTQQEDSAVYLCASSLYGGTGTGNSPLHFGNGTRLTVT.

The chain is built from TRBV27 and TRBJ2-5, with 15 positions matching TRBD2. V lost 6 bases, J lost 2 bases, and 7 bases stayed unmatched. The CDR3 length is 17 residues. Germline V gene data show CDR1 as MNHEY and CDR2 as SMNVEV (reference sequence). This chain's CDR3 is CASRPGTSGRKQETQYF. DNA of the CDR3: TGTGCCAGCAGACCGGGGACTAGCGGGAGGAAACAAGAGACCCAGTACTTC.

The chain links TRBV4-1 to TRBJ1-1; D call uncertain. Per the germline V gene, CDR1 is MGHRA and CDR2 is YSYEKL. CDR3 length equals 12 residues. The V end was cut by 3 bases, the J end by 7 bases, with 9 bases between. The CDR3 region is CASSQGPYEAFF. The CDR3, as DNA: TGCGCCAGCAGCCAGGGTCCGTATGAAGCTTTCTTT.

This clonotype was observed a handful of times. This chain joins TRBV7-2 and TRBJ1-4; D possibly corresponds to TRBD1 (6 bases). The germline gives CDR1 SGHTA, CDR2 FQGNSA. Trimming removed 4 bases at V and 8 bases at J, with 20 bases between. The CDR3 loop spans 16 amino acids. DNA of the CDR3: TGTGCCAGCAGCTCACTACCCCGGGACACAGGCGAAAAACTGTTTTTT. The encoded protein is CASSSLPRDTGEKLFF. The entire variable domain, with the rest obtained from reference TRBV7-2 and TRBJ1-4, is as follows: GAGVSQSPSNKVTEKGKDVELRCDPISGHTALYWYRQSLGQGLEFLIYFQGNSAPDKSGLPSDRFSAERTGGSVSTLTIQRTQQEDSAVYLCASSSLPRDTGEKLFFGSGTQLSVL.

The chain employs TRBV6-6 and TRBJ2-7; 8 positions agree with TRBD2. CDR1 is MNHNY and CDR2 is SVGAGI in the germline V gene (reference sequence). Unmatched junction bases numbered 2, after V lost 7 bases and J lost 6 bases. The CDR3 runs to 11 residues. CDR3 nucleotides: TGTGCCAGCAACAGCGGGAGCGAGCAGTACTTC. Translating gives CASNSGSEQYF.

CDR3 bases: TGTGCCAGCAACCGACTAGCGGGAGTTCAAGAGACCCAGTACTTC. It is translated as CASNRLAGVQETQYF. This chain joins TRBV7-2 and TRBJ2-5; 12 nucleotides line up with TRBD2. The CDR3 spans 15 residues. V shed 7 bases and J 2 bases; nucleotides not matched to a gene: 5. Germline CDR1 reads SGHTA; CDR2 reads FQGNSA.

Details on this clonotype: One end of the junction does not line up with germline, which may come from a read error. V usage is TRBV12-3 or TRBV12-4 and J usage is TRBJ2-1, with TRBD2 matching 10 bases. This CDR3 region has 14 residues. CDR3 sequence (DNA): TGTGCCAGCAGGAGTAGGCGGGCTAGCGGGAGTCTAGTCTTC. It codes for CASRSRRASGSLVF.